This TCR beta chain is drawn from a study of cytomegalovirus exposure and HLA in healthy donors. About the research overall: According to later analysis, the same platform produced the 120 validation and about 630 first-cohort repertoires.

A word on this clone: Its antigen is unknown.

Here immunoSEQ multiplex PCR was the method, and the copy in TCRdb shows in-frame clones only, minus some. The table lists about 180,000 clones, roughly 85% of them singletons. The germline CDR1 and CDR2 sequences are MNHEY and SVGAGI. V lost 2 bases and J 6 bases, leaving 8 bases between the germline ends. The CDR3 consists of 13 residues. Notes on the study in general: The listing of 150 to 200 TCR beta chains classed them as cytomegalovirus-associated. Most observed TCR sequences were rare, whereas some public TCRs were detected in many donors.

The TCR originated in a man between 18 and 35 years old in good health and CMV-seropositive. The gene calls are TRBV6-5 and TRBJ1-5; the D gene is possibly TRBD1 (5 bases). The sample comprised PBMCs. CDR3 bases: TGTGCCAGCAGTTACGACAGAACTCAGCCCCAGCATTTT. Residues: CASSYDRTQPQHF.